The 9 T cell receptor beta chains presented below share a single source sample, sequenced in a study of cytomegalovirus exposure and HLA in healthy donors. 13 Jbeta primers and 60 Vbeta primers were used for the PCR. Some clones are missing from TCRdb's copy, which holds only in-frame ones; the method was immunoSEQ multiplex PCR. Altogether approximately 110,000 clones are present, 55% to 75% being singletons, with the ten largest covering over 3.5%. The material sequenced was PBMCs. The receptors were sampled from a man aged 25-45 years in good health and CMV-seropositive.

The V and J genes are TRBV5-6 and TRBJ1-1; TRBD1 aligns across 7 bases. CDR1 SGHDT and CDR2 YYEEEE come from the germline V gene. The CDR3 has 14 residues. V shed 0 bases, J shed 5 bases, and the junction held 4 bases outside the gene matches. The CDR3 DNA reads TGTGCCAGCAGCTTGGGAGGGGGCGGAACTGAAGCTTTCTTT. Protein sequence: CASSLGGGGTEAFF. Using reference TRBV5-6 and TRBJ1-1 for the parts outside the CDR3, the full variable domain is DAGVTQSPTHLIKTRGQQVTLRCSPKSGHDTVSWYQQALGQGPQFIFQYYEEEERQRGNFPDRFSGHQFPNYSSELNVNALLLGDSALYLCASSLGGGGTEAFFGQGTRLTVV.

This clone was seen a handful of times. V gene TRBV6-4 combines with J gene TRBJ2-1; D possibly corresponds to TRBD2 (6 bases). This CDR3 is built from 13 residues. Trimming stripped 1 base from V and 12 bases from J, with 13 bases between. The germline gives CDR1 MRHNA, CDR2 SNTAGT. The CDR3 DNA reads as TGTGCCAGCAGTGACTTGGAGGGTCTGAGGCAGTTCTTC. Encoded protein: CASSDLEGLRQFF.

The chain links TRBV10-3 to TRBJ2-5, with 7 bases fitting TRBD1. The V and J ends lost 6 bases and 1 base, in that order; junction bases with no gene match: 5. The CDR3 has 14 residues. CDR1 ENHRY and CDR2 SYGVKD come from the germline V gene. The CDR3 spells CAISPTGSQETQYF. CDR3 nucleotide sequence: TGTGCCATCAGCCCGACAGGGAGCCAAGAGACCCAGTACTTC.

The chain links TRBV19 to TRBJ1-2, with 8 bases matching TRBD1. Germline-derived CDR1 and CDR2 are LNHDA and SQIVND (reference sequence). CDR3 length: 15 amino acids. V was pared by 6 bases and J by 8 bases, with 14 bases of the junction left unmatched. CDR3 DNA sequence: TGTGCCAGTAGGAAGACAGGGGACGAGACTGGGGGCTACACCTTC. Translating gives CASRKTGDETGGYTF.

The V call is TRBV5-1, the J call TRBJ2-7; 8 bases align to TRBD1. Germline CDR1 is SGHRS and CDR2 is YFSETQ. The CDR3 extends over 12 amino acids. With V trimmed by 4 bases and J by 6 bases, 3 bases remained unmatched. The CDR3 loop is CASSKQGVEQYF. The CDR3 DNA sequence: TGCGCCAGCAGCAAACAGGGGGTCGAGCAGTACTTC.

The chain uses TRBV5-6 and TRBJ2-7, with 11 bases identical to TRBD1. The V gene end was trimmed by 4 bases and the J gene end by 4 bases; junction bases not matched to a gene: 4. Germline V gene data show CDR1 as SGHDT and CDR2 as YYEEEE. There are 14 residues in the CDR3. This CDR3 is CASSPWDRGYEQYF. In DNA, the CDR3 is TGTGCCAGCAGCCCTTGGGACAGGGGGTACGAGCAGTACTTC. Full variable domain (remainder filled in from reference TRBV5-6 and TRBJ2-7): DAGVTQSPTHLIKTRGQQVTLRCSPKSGHDTVSWYQQALGQGPQFIFQYYEEEERQRGNFPDRFSGHQFPNYSSELNVNALLLGDSALYLCASSPWDRGYEQYFGPGTRLTVT.

This clone was seen once. The genes are TRBV7-9 and TRBJ2-1, with a tentative D call TRBD2 (6 bases). CDR3 length equals 13 residues. With 5 bases removed from V and 7 bases from J, the gap between germline ends came to 12 bases. Germline CDR1 SEHNR, CDR2 FQNEAQ (reference sequence). CDR3 loop: CASSPPGTNEQFF. For the CDR3, the DNA is TGTGCCAGCAGCCCCCCGGGGACTAATGAGCAGTTCTTC.

V gene TRBV29-1 combines with J gene TRBJ2-5; D gene ambiguous. Trimming took off 3 bases at V and 2 bases at J, with 13 bases between the two ends. Germline V lookup: CDR1 SQVTM, CDR2 ANQGSEA. The CDR3 spans 14 residues. CDR3 protein: CSVEAPRLQETQYF. The CDR3 region has the DNA TGCAGCGTTGAGGCGCCCAGGTTGCAAGAGACCCAGTACTTC.

In its sample, this clone was seen a few times. The chain has TRBV5-1 and TRBJ2-3, with D perhaps TRBD2 (5 bases). V lost 0 bases and J 0 bases, leaving 5 bases between the germline ends. CDR3 size: 14 residues. Germline CDR1 SGHRS, CDR2 YFSETQ. The CDR3 sequence is CASSLGTSTDTQYF. The CDR3 bases are TGCGCCAGCAGCTTGGGGACTAGCACAGATACGCAGTATTTT.